This T cell receptor beta chain was obtained from a study of T cells in narcolepsy. Study context: Donors had narcolepsy type 1 or type 2, or were healthy controls.

J lost 1 base, V lost 6 bases, and 5 bases had no gene match. This CDR3 has 15 residues. Germline V gene lookup returns CDR1 SEHNR and CDR2 FQNEAQ (reference sequence). TCRdb's table, derived via immunoSEQ multiplex PCR, lists solely in-frame clones and lacks some. The sample includes tens of thousands of clones, roughly 80% seen only once; the top ten take 0.71%. As for this clone: What it recognizes is unknown.

Study-level findings and limits: Comparing one patient's CSF and blood CD4+ clonotypes highlighted HCRT- and TRIB2-specific autoreactive clonotypes. Reportedly, autoreactive clonotypes were serially detected in patients' blood but not controls'.

The chain combines TRBV7-9 with TRBJ1-3; TRBD1 matches at 8 bases. The sequenced sample was CD45RA- memory CD4+ T cells from PBMCs. This TCR was recovered from a human donor with narcolepsy. The CDR3 loop is CASSSQGASGNTIYF. The CDR3 nucleotides are TGTGCCAGCAGTTCTCAGGGGGCATCTGGAAACACCATATATTTT.